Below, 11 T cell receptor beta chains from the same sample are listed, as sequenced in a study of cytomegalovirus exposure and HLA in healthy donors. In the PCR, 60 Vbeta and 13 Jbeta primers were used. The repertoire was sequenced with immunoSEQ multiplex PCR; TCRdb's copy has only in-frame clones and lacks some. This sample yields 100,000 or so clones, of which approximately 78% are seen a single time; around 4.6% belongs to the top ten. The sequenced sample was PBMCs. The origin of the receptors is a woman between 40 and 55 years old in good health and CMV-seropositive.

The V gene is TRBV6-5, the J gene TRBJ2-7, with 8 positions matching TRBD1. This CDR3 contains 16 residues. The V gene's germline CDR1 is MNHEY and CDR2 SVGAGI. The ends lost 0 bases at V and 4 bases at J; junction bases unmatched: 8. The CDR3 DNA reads TGTGCCAGCAGTTACTCAGGGCAGGGGGCGGGATACGAGCAGTACTTC. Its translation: CASSYSGQGAGYEQYF.

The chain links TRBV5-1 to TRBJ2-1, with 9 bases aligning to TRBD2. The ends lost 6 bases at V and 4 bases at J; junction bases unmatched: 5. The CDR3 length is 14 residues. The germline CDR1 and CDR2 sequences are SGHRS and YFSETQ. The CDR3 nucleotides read TGCGCCAGCACTCTGAGCGGGGGGTACAATGAGCAGTTCTTC. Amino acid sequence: CASTLSGGYNEQFF.

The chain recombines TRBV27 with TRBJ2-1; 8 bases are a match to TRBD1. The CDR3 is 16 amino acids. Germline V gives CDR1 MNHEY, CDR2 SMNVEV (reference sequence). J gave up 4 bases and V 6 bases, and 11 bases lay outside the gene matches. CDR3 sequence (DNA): TGTGCCAGCAGACTTGAGCCGGGACAGGCATACAATGAGCAGTTCTTC. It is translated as CASRLEPGQAYNEQFF.

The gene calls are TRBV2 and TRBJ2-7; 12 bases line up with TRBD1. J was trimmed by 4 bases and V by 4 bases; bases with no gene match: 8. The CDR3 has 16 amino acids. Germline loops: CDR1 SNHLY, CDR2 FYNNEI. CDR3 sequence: CASSAGTGGFSYEQYF. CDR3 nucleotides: TGTGCCAGCAGTGCGGGGACAGGGGGCTTCTCATACGAGCAGTACTTC.

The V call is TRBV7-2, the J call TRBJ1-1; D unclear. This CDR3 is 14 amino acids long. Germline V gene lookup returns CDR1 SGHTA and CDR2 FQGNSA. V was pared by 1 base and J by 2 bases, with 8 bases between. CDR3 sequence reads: CASSLVVRNTEAFF. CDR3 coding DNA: TGTGCCAGCAGCTTAGTCGTCAGAAACACTGAAGCTTTCTTT. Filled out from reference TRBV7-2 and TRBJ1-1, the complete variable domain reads GAGVSQSPSNKVTEKGKDVELRCDPISGHTALYWYRQSLGQGLEFLIYFQGNSAPDKSGLPSDRFSAERTGGSVSTLTIQRTQQEDSAVYLCASSLVVRNTEAFFGQGTRLTVV.

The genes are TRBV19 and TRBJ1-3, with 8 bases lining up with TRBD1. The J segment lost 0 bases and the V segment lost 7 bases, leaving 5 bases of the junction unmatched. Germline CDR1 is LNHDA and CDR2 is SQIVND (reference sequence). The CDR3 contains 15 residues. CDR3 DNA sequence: TGTGCCAGTACGCGACAGGGGATCTCTGGAAACACCATATATTTT. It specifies CASTRQGISGNTIYF.

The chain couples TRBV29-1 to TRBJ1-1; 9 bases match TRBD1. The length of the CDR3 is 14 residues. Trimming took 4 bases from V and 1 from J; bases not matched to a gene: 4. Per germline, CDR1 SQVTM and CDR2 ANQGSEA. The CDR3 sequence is CSVAKTGGNTEAFF. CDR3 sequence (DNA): TGCAGCGTTGCGAAGACAGGGGGGAACACTGAAGCTTTCTTT.

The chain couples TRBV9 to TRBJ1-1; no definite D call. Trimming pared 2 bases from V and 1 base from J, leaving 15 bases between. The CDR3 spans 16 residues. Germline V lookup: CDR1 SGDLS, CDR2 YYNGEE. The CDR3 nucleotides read TGTGCCAGCAGCGTTTCTACCCTAAGCCCGAACACTGAAGCTTTCTTT. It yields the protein CASSVSTLSPNTEAFF. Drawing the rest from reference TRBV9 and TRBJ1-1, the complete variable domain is DSGVTQTPKHLITATGQRVTLRCSPRSGDLSVYWYQQSLDQGLQFLIQYYNGEERAKGNILERFSAQQFPDLHSELNLSSLELGDSALYFCASSVSTLSPNTEAFFGQGTRLTVV.

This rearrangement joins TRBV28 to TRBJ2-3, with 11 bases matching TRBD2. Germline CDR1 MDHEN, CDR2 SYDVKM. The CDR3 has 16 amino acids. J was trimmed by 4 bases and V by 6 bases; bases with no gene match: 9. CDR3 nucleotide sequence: TGTGCCAGCAGCCTCGGACTTAGCGGGAGGGCAGATACGCAGTATTTT. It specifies CASSLGLSGRADTQYF.

CDR3 coding DNA: TGTGCCAGCAGCGTCCTTCCTTGGGGGGGACGGGACGAGCAGTACTTC. Its translation: CASSVLPWGGRDEQYF. The chain combines TRBV9 with TRBJ2-7; 7 bases are a match to TRBD2. Germline CDR1 reads SGDLS; CDR2 reads YYNGEE. The CDR3 totals 16 residues. With V trimmed by 2 bases and J by 5 bases, 13 bases remained unmatched.

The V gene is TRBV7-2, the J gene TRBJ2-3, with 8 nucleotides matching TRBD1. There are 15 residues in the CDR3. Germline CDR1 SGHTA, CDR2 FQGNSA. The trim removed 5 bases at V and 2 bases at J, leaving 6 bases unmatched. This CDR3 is CASSADRGNTDTQYF. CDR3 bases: TGTGCCAGCAGCGCTGACAGGGGTAACACAGATACGCAGTATTTT.